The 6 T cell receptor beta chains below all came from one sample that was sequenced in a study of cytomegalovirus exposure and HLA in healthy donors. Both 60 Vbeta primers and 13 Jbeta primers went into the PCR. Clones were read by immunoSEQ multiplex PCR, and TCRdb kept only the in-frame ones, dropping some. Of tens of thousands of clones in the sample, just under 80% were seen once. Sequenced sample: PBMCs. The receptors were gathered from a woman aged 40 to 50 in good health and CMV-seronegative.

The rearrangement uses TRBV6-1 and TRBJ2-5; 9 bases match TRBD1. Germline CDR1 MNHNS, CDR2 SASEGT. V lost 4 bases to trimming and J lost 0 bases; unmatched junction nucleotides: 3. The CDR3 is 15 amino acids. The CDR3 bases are TGTGCCAGCAGTGCCGGGACAGGGTACCAAGAGACCCAGTACTTC. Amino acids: CASSAGTGYQETQYF.

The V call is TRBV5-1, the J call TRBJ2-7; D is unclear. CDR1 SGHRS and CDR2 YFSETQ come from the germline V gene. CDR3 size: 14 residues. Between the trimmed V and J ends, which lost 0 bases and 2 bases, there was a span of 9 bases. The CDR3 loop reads CASSLERSPYEQYF. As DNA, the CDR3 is TGCGCCAGCAGCTTGGAGAGAAGCCCCTACGAGCAGTACTTC. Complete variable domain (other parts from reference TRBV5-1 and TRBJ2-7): KAGVTQTPRYLIKTRGQQVTLSCSPISGHRSVSWYQQTPGQGLQFLFEYFSETQRNKGNFPGRFSGRQFSNSRSEMNVSTLELGDSALYLCASSLERSPYEQYFGPGTRLTVT.

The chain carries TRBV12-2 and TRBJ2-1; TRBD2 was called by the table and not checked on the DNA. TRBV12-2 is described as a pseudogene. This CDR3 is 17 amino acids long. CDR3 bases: TGTGCAAGTCGCCGCCCTACTAGCGGGAGGAGGAACAATGAGCAGTTCTTC. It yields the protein CASRRPTSGRRNNEQFF.

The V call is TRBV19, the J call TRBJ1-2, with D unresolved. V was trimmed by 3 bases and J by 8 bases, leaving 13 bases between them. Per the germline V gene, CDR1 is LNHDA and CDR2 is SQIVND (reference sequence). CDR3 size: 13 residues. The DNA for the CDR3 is TGTGCCAGTAGTATGAAGCGAGGGCAAGGCTACACCTTC. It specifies CASSMKRGQGYTF.

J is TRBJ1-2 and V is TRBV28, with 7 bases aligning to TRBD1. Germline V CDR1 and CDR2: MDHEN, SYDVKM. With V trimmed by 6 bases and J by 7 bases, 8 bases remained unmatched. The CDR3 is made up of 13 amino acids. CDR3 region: CASRTAGGSGYTF. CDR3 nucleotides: TGTGCCAGCAGAACAGCAGGGGGGAGTGGCTACACCTTC.

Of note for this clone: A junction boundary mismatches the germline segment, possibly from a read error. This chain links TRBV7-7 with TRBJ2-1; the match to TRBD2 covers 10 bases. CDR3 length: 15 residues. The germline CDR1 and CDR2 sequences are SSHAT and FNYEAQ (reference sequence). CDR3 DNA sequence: TGTGCTAGCAGCCAGCGGGAGGGCCCCTACAATGAGCAGTTCTTC. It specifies CASSQREGPYNEQFF.